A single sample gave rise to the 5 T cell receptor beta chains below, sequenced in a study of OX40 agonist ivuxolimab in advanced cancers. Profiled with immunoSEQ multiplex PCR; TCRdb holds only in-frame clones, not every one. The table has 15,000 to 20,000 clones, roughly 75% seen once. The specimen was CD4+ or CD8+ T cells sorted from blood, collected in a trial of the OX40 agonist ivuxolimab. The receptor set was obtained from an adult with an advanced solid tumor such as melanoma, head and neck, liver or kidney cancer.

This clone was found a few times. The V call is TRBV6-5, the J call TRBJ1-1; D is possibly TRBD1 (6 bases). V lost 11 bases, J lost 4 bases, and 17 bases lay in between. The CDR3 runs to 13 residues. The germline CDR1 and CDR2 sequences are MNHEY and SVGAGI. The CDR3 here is CAVGGGPRTEAFF. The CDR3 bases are TGTGCCGTCGGGGGGGGGCCCCGCACTGAAGCTTTCTTT.

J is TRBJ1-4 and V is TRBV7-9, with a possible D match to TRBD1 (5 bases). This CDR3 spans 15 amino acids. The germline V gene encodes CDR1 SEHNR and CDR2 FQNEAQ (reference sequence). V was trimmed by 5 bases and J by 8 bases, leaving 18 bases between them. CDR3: CASSPQDSVPEKLFF. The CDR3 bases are TGTGCCAGCAGCCCGCAAGACAGCGTCCCAGAAAAACTGTTTTTT.

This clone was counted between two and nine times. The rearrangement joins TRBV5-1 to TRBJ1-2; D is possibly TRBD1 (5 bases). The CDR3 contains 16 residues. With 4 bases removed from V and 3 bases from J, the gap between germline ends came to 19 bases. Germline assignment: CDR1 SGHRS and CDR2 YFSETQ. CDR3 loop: CASSPWDSPSDYGYTF. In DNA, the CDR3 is TGCGCCAGCAGCCCCTGGGACTCCCCAAGCGACTATGGCTACACCTTC.

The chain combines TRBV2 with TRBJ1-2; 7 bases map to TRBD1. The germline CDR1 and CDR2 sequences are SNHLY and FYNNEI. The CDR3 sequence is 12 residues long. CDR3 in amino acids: CARYGQDYGYTF. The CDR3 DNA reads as TGTGCACGCTACGGACAGGACTATGGCTACACCTTC.

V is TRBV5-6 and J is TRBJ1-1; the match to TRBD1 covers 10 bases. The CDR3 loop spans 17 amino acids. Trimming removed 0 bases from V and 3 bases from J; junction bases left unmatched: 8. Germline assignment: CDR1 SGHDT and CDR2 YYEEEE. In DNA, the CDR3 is TGTGCCAGCAGCTTGGGGACAGGGGGTAGTATGGACACTGAAGCTTTCTTT. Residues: CASSLGTGGSMDTEAFF.